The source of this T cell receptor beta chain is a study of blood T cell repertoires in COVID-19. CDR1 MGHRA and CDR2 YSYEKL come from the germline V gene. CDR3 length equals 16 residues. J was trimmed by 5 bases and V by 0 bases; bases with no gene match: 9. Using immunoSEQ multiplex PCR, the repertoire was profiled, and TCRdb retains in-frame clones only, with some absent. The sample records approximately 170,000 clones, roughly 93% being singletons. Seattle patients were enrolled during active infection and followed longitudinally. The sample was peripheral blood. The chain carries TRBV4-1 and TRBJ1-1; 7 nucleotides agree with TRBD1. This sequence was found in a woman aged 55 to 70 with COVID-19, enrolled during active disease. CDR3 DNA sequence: TGCGCCAGCAGCCAAGAAGGAGGGGGCGCGAGGACTGAAGCTTTCTTT. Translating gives CASSQEGGGARTEAFF.